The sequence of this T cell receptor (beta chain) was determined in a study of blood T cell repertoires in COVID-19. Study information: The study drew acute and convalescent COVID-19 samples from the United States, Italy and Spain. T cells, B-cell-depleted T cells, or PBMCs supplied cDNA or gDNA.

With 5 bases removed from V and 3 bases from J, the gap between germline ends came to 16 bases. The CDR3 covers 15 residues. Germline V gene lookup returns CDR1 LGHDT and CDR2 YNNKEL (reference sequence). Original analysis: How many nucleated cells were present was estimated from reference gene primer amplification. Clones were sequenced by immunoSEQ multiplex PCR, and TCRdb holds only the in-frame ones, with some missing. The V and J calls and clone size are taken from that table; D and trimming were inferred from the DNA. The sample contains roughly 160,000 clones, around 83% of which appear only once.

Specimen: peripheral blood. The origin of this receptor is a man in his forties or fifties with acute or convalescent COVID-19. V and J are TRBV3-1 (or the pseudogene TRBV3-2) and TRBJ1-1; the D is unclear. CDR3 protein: CASSTPRGIDTEAFF. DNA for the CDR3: TGTGCCAGCAGCACCCCCCGGGGTATAGACACTGAAGCTTTCTTT.